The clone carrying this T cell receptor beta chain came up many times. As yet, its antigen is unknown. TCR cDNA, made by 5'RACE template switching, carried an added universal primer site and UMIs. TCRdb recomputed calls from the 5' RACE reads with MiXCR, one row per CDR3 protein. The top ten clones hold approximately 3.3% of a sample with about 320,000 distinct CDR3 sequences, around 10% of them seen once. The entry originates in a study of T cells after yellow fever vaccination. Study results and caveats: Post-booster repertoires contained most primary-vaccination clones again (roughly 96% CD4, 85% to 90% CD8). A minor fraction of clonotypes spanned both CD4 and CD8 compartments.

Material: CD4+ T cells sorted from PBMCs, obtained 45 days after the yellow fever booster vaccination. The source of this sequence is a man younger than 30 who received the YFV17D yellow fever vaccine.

This CDR3 reads CASMVATNTGELFF. The CDR3 bases are TGCGCCAGCATGGTGGCGACGAACACCGGGGAGCTGTTTTTT. The rearrangement links TRBV5-1 to TRBJ2-2, with D hard to call. The CDR3 has 14 residues. Between the trimmed V and J ends, which lost 6 bases and 0 bases, there was a span of 9 bases. CDR1 and CDR2 (germline): SGHRS, YFSETQ.